This TCR beta chain was documented in a study of molecular identifiers for immune sequencing clone quantification (dated by TCRdb to 2017 to 2018). Some background on the complete study: For a replicate experiment, the RNA from either approximately 20,000 or 100,000 naive CD8 T cells was divided into five aliquots, and four of those aliquots went on to sequencing. This methods study used CD8 T cells to benchmark TCR RNA copy counting and molecular-identifier clustering-based TCR repertoire sequencing (MIDCIRS). On the study overall, not on this receptor specifically: Identical TCR molecules sharing a barcode could cause highly expanded clone sizes to be underestimated. Naive libraries contained spiked-in Jurkat TCR RNA (approximately nine copies' worth), which is not part of the donor repertoire. When barcode sub-clustering was not used, chimeric consensus sequences inflated TCR diversity, with chimeras reaching as high as 47%. In CMV-specific effector cells, clones with more than 20 RNA copies accounted for over 97% of molecules, whereas in naive cells such clones accounted for under 1%. Spiked-in Jurkat TCR RNA equivalent to a single cell was reported to be detectable even among more than 900,000 naive CD8 T cells. Modeling gave 3 to 3.5 recovered TCR RNA copies per cell versus 8 to 10 by digital PCR, implying roughly 28% capture efficiency.

The germline V gene supplies CDR1 MNHEY and CDR2 SVGAGI. The CDR3 contains 13 residues, cysteine and phenylalanine counted. Left in the record is the CDR3 DNA by itself, 39 bases read in frame from the first base. Trimming takes 5 bases from V and 7 bases from J, and the germline ends sit 11 bases apart. Library preparation used PCR. The sequencing machine was an Illumina HiSeq 4000. Bulk TCR libraries were prepared as previously described, using TCR primers listed in Table S5. Total RNA was purified with the Qiagen AllPrep DNA/RNA kit. Reads from multiple sequencing runs of the same library were pooled before analysis. The paper's processing steps were these. Reads were retained only if their TCR constant sequence matched exactly, and those retained reads were trimmed to 150 nt and grouped according to their 12-nt molecular barcodes. Reads in each barcode group were sub-clustered using a 15% Levenshtein threshold, and a quality-weighted consensus sequence was built for each RNA molecule. Non-functional sequences were removed, as were lower-count sequences one edit away from another. Based on a fit of two negative binomial distributions, barcode sub-clusters having less than 20% of the maximum read count were discarded. TCRdb passed the public sequencing reads through fastp at Q25 and MiXCR, retaining productive beta sequences. CDR3 protein sequences are deduplicated, and each keeps its most common genes and DNA. TCRdb's processing, not the authors', yielded these V and J calls. The sample has 50,000 to 65,000 distinct CDR3 sequences on record, less than 25% of them singletons. Under 2% of the sample is taken by the ten largest.

Naive CD8 T cell libraries were made from roughly 18,000 to 920,000 sorted cells using 10%, 30% or 50% of purified RNA. Naive CD8 T cells were FACS-sorted as CD8+CD4-CCR7+CD45RA+ on a BD FACSAria II into RLT Plus buffer. To test detection sensitivity, Jurkat RNA equivalent to more than 9 TCR copies was spiked into samples of about 19,000-1,100,000 naive CD8 T cells. Enrichment of CD8 T cells was done with RosetteSep CD8+ T Cell Enrichment Cocktail plus Ficoll-Paque, and ACK red cell lysis came afterward. Many counts were recorded for this clonotype. Its antigen is currently not known. Within one base of it there is no much larger clone, and no base qualities were kept.

The sample was naive CD8+ T cells from blood, with Jurkat cell RNA spiked in. The cell subset or site label here, explained by the study, means: FACS-sorted CD8+CD4-CCR7+CD45RA+ naive T cells. This chain joins TRBV6-5 to TRBJ1-4; 5 matching bases give a weak D call of TRBD1. The receptor comes from a human donor in good health. Some libraries in this study had Jurkat cell RNA spiked in. The CDR3 is CASSLRVFEKLFF. The DNA sequence is TGTGCCAGCAGTCTCAGGGTGTTTGAAAAACTGTTTTTT.